This T cell receptor (beta chain) was obtained from a study of T-cell memory formation after mild COVID-19. The wider study: TCR clusters largely stayed donor specific. Broader study findings: Detection of some responders pre-infection suggested pre-existing cross-reactive memory T cells participated. Contracting clones localized mainly to CM and EM when CD4+ and mainly to EMRA when CD8+.

A note on this clonotype: Its antigen remains unknown.

Via MiXCR, TCRdb re-called the 5' RACE reads, giving one row per CDR3 protein. The sample lists fewer than 450,000 distinct CDR3 sequences, more than 20% occurring once. CDR3 length: 15 amino acids. Looked up from germline, CDR1 is SGHRS and CDR2 is YFSETQ. V gave up 4 bases and J gave up 2 bases; unmatched junction bases: 6. The specimen sequenced was PBMCs or a T cell subset sorted from them (not recorded which). The TCR was taken from an adult woman who had mild COVID-19 (a few samples of this study predate the infection). Cell type and time point are not known. The chain links TRBV5-1 to TRBJ2-5, with 9 bases aligning to TRBD2. The CDR3 DNA is TGCGCCAGCAGCCCACGCCTAGCGGGGCAAGAGACCCAGTACTTC. Translating gives CASSPRLAGQETQYF.